These 13 T cell receptor beta chains share one sample of origin, sequenced in a study of cytotoxic CD8 clonotypes in ibrutinib-treated CLL. Repertoires were generated with immunoSEQ multiplex PCR, while TCRdb's copy carries only in-frame clones and drops some. This table has around 30,000 clones, roughly 57% appearing once. Sequenced material: PBMCs, taken before ibrutinib treatment. The receptors here all came from a human donor with chronic lymphocytic leukemia.

This chain uses TRBV6-5 with TRBJ1-1, with TRBD1 matching 11 bases. J was trimmed by 7 bases and V by 4 bases; bases with no gene match: 5. Germline lookup yields CDR1 MNHEY and CDR2 SVGAGI. The CDR3 spans 14 residues. The CDR3 DNA reads TGTGCCAGCAGTTTGGACAGGGGGCGCGATGAAGCTTTCTTT. Its protein is CASSLDRGRDEAFF.

This clone was seen a handful of times. The chain joins TRBV19 to TRBJ2-3, with a tentative D call TRBD2 (6 bases). Germline V lookup: CDR1 LNHDA, CDR2 SQIVND (reference sequence). V shed 11 bases and J shed 2 bases, with 17 bases lying between them. The CDR3 has 14 residues. CDR3 sequence (DNA): TGTGCCGCGGGTAGTAGCGGTTACACAGATACGCAGTATTTT. This gives the protein CAAGSSGYTDTQYF.

The rearrangement links TRBV5-1 to TRBJ2-7; 9 bases align to TRBD1. The CDR3 covers 16 residues. V shed 5 bases and J 6 bases; nucleotides not matched to a gene: 15. Germline CDR1 and CDR2: SGHRS and YFSETQ. The CDR3 spells CASRPSAGTGSTEQYF. CDR3 sequence (DNA): TGCGCCAGCAGGCCCTCCGCCGGGACAGGGTCGACCGAGCAGTACTTC.

CDR3 amino acids: CASSQQETQYF. CDR3 nucleotide sequence: TGCGCCAGCAGCCAACAAGAGACCCAGTACTTC. This chain connects TRBV4-1 to TRBJ2-5; the D is unclear. The CDR3 is 11 amino acids. The germline V and J ends were trimmed by 2 bases and 2 bases, with 0 bases remaining between them. Looked up from germline, CDR1 is MGHRA and CDR2 is YSYEKL.

This clone was detected a few times. V gene TRBV2 combines with J gene TRBJ1-5; D is unresolved. The length of the CDR3 is 16 residues. Trimming removed 5 bases at V and 3 bases at J, with 17 bases between. Germline V lookup: CDR1 SNHLY, CDR2 FYNNEI. Here the CDR3 DNA reads TGTGCCAGCAGTTCCTCCCCGGTCAGAGCCAATCAGCCCCAGCATTTT. It specifies CASSSSPVRANQPQHF.

This sequence joins TRBV5-1 and TRBJ2-5, with 8 bases that match TRBD2. Germline lookup yields CDR1 SGHRS and CDR2 YFSETQ. The V and J ends lost 7 bases and 5 bases, in that order; junction bases with no gene match: 16. The CDR3 sequence is 16 residues long. CDR3 nucleotide sequence: TGCGCCAGCCTTGAGATGACGGGGGGGCCTCCCGAGACCCAGTACTTC. Translating it yields CASLEMTGGPPETQYF.

The CDR3 DNA reads TGCGCCAGCAGCTTGGAATCACTAAGCTCCTACGAGCAGTACTTC. It encodes CASSLESLSSYEQYF. The V gene is TRBV5-1, the J gene TRBJ2-7; D unresolved. The CDR3 contains 15 residues. The V gene lost 0 bases and the J gene lost 0 bases, with 10 bases spanning the gap. Germline CDR1 and CDR2: SGHRS and YFSETQ.

V usage is TRBV6-6 and J usage is TRBJ1-1, with D possibly being TRBD1 (5 bases). CDR1 and CDR2 from the germline V gene are MNHNY and SVGAGI (reference sequence). This CDR3 comprises 14 residues. Between the trimmed V and J ends, which lost 7 bases and 0 bases, there was a span of 12 bases. CDR3: CASTEPGMNTEAFF. The CDR3, as DNA: TGTGCCAGCACCGAGCCAGGGATGAACACTGAAGCTTTCTTT.

This clone occurred a few times. The CDR3 sequence is CASSTPTSGEYNEQFF. CDR3 coding DNA: TGTGCCAGCTCAACCCCGACTAGCGGGGAGTACAATGAGCAGTTCTTC. V gene TRBV18 combines with J gene TRBJ2-1; 11 bases align to TRBD2. Germline lookup yields CDR1 KGHSH and CDR2 LQKENI. There are 16 residues in the CDR3. J was trimmed by 4 bases and V by 5 bases; bases with no gene match: 7.

This clone was seen more than once but under ten times. V is TRBV7-9 and J is TRBJ2-3; the D gene is possibly TRBD1 (5 bases). CDR1 and CDR2 from the germline V gene are SEHNR and FQNEAQ (reference sequence). The CDR3 totals 15 residues. V was shortened by 2 bases and J by 2 bases, with 11 bases between the two germline ends. The CDR3 reads CASSLLQGYTDTQYF. CDR3 bases: TGTGCCAGCAGCTTATTGCAGGGCTACACAGATACGCAGTATTTT.

The rearrangement uses TRBV18 and TRBJ1-6; 7 bases map to TRBD1. CDR3 length: 12 amino acids. The germline V gene encodes CDR1 KGHSH and CDR2 LQKENI. V lost 6 bases and J lost 10; bases outside the gene matches: 3. The CDR3 region is CASSRTGSPLHF. CDR3 sequence (DNA): TGTGCCAGCTCGCGGACAGGCTCACCCCTCCACTTT.

The V call is TRBV19, the J call TRBJ2-7, with D tentatively TRBD1 (5 bases). The length of the CDR3 is 13 residues. The germline V and J ends were trimmed by 5 bases and 2 bases, with 10 bases remaining between them. The V gene's germline CDR1 is LNHDA and CDR2 SQIVND (reference sequence). In nucleotides, the CDR3 is TGTGCCAGTAGTCCGGACACCCCCTACGAGCAGTACTTC. Its protein is CASSPDTPYEQYF. Full variable domain (outside the CDR3, taken from reference TRBV19 and TRBJ2-7): DGGITQSPKYLFRKEGQNVTLSCEQNLNHDAMYWYRQDPGQGLRLIYYSQIVNDFQKGDIAEGYSVSREKKESFPLTVTSAQKNPTAFYLCASSPDTPYEQYFGPGTRLTVT.

The chain employs TRBV6-5 and TRBJ2-1, with D perhaps matching TRBD1 or TRBD2 (5 bases each). The germline CDR1 and CDR2 sequences are MNHEY and SVGAGI. The CDR3 has 15 amino acids. V gave up 6 bases and J gave up 4 bases, with 16 bases separating them. For the CDR3, the DNA is TGTGCCAGCAGCCTTACGGGGCTAGGATACAATGAGCAGTTCTTC. Encoded protein: CASSLTGLGYNEQFF.